This TCR beta chain was identified in a study of blood T cell repertoires in COVID-19. As for the study in general: Samples representing acute and convalescent COVID-19 were sourced from the United States, Italy and Spain. The analysed material was cDNA or gDNA that came from T cells, B-cell-depleted T cells, or PBMCs.

Per the original data handling: Amplification of reference gene primers was used by the study to estimate nucleated cell counts. The repertoire was sequenced with immunoSEQ multiplex PCR; TCRdb's copy has only in-frame clones and lacks some. V, J and clone size are those of that table, while D and trimming were read from the DNA. The data contain around 75,000 clones, around nine tenths of them singletons. Per germline, CDR1 PRHDT and CDR2 FYEKMQ (reference sequence). The CDR3 is made up of 12 amino acids. J was trimmed by 6 bases and V by 3 bases; bases with no gene match: 0. V usage is TRBV13 and J usage is TRBJ2-3; TRBD2 matches 7 bases. This sequence originates from a human donor in a cohort sampled during active COVID-19. Input material: peripheral blood. This CDR3 reads CASSLRGDTQYF. Written as DNA, the CDR3 is TGTGCCAGCAGCTTGCGGGGGGATACGCAGTATTTT.